The source of this T cell receptor (beta chain) is a study of Ad26.COV2.S vaccination and SARS-CoV-2 variants. Study summary: Intramuscular Ad26.COV2.S at 5x10^10 or 1x10^11 viral particles. The study, taken as a whole, reports: Assessments of TCR breadth and depth may have underestimated the total T cell responses. Vaccinees and placebo recipients showed similar non-spike TCR breadth.

Method: immunoSEQ multiplex PCR; TCRdb's copy keeps in-frame clones and lacks some. Among about 350,000 clones listed, 88% were seen once. Concerning this clone itself: As yet, its antigen is unknown.

The germline gives CDR1 LNHDA, CDR2 SQIVND (reference sequence). The CDR3 has 14 amino acids. V lost 1 base, J lost 8 bases, and 11 bases lay in between. Stated treatment: over 15 received Ad26.COV2.S at low or high dose, single or two shots; about 5 received placebo; per-sample allocation not given. Sampling happened 63 days after the first vaccine or placebo injection. The vaccine delivered Wuhan-strain SARS-CoV-2 spike through an Ad26 vector. This sequence originates from a person aged 18 to 65 who received the Ad26.COV2.S COVID-19 vaccine or a placebo. The chain joins TRBV19 to TRBJ1-4; no clear D gene. The sequences come from peripheral blood, collected in a trial of Ad26.COV2.S vaccine versus placebo. The CDR3 loop reads CASSIGGVGEKLFF. In DNA, the CDR3 is TGTGCCAGTAGTATAGGAGGAGTAGGAGAAAAACTGTTTTTT.